This T cell receptor beta chain is drawn from a study of CD8+ T cells in alopecia areata. Treatment reported: oral pan-JAK inhibitor, 5-10 mg twice daily. After isolation, RNA underwent reverse transcription to generate cDNA as the sequencing template. Libraries were prepared by immunoSEQ multiplex PCR; TCRdb keeps only in-frame clonotypes and omits some of them. The table has about 210,000 clones, roughly three fifths seen once. Germline loops: CDR1 SSHAT, CDR2 FNYEAQ (reference sequence). The CDR3 has 13 amino acids. V lost 4 bases and J lost 6, with 13 bases in between. The specimen comprised CD4+ T cells sorted from blood, sampled at approximately week 44, from a patient treated with tofacitinib. This sequence was found in a human donor with alopecia areata. This chain uses TRBV7-7 with TRBJ2-7; D remains unclear. DNA of the CDR3: TGTGCCAGCAGCTCGCAGGCGTTGGGCGAGCAGTACTTC. Amino acids: CASSSQALGEQYF. Looking up the rest from reference TRBV7-7 and TRBJ2-7 gives the full variable domain: GAGVSQSPRYKVTKRGQDVTLRCDPISSHATLYWYQQALGQGPEFLTYFNYEAQPDKSGLPSDRFSAERPEGSISTLTIQRTEQRDSAMYRCASSSQALGEQYFGPGTRLTVT.